This TCR beta chain emerged from a study of Ad26.COV2.S vaccination and SARS-CoV-2 variants. Overall study findings and caveats: The breadth of spike-specific CD8+ and CD4+ T cell responses after vaccination was reportedly substantial. There was a possibility that the TCR breadth and depth analyses underestimated total T cell responses. With respect to non-spike TCR breadth, vaccine and placebo recipients were similar. Spike-specific TCR breadth ran higher among vaccine recipients than placebo recipients.

Germline V gene sequence: CDR1 LGHNA, CDR2 YNFKEQ. The germline V and J ends were trimmed by 9 bases and 1 base, with 12 bases remaining between them. The CDR3 consists of 13 residues. In the case of this clone: Antigen: not known.

Using immunoSEQ multiplex PCR, the repertoire was profiled, and TCRdb retains in-frame clones only, with some absent. The table records nearly 95,000 clones, about four fifths of them present only once. This material consisted of peripheral blood, taken after recovery from COVID-19. The sequence was obtained from a human donor who had recovered from COVID-19. The chain joins TRBV4-2 to TRBJ1-2; no clear D gene. CDR3 sequence: CASMASDNYGYTF. CDR3 DNA: TGTGCCAGTATGGCCTCGGATAACTATGGCTACACCTTC.